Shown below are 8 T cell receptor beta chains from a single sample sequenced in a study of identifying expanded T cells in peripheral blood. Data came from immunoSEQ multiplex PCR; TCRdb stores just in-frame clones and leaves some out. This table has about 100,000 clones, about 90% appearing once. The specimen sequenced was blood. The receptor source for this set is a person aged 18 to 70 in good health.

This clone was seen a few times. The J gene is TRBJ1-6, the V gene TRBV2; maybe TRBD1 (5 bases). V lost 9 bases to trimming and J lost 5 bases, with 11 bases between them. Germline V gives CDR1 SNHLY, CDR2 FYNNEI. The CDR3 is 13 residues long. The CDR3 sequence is CARGRQNNSPLHF. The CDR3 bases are TGTGCCAGGGGGAGACAGAATAATTCACCCCTCCACTTT. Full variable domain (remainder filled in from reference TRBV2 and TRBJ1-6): EPEVTQTPSHQVTQMGQEVILRCVPISNHLYFYWYRQILGQKVEFLVSFYNNEISEKSEIFDDQFSVERPDGSNFTLKIRSTKLEDSAMYFCARGRQNNSPLHFGNGTRLTVT.

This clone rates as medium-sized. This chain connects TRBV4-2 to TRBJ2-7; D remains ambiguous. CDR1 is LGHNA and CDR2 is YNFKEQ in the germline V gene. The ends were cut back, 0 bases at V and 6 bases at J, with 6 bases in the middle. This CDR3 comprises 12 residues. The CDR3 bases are TGTGCCAGCAGCCAAGAGCCGACCGAGCAGTACTTC. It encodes CASSQEPTEQYF.

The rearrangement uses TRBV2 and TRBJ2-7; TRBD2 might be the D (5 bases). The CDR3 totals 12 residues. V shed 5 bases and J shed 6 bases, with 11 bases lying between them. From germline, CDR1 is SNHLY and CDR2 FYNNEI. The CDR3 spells CASSPTSIEQYF. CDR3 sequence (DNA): TGTGCCAGCAGTCCCACTAGTATCGAGCAGTACTTC.

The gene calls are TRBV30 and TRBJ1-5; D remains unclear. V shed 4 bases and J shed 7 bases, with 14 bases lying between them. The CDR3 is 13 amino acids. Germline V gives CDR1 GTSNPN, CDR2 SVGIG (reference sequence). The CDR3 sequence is CAWTARNGQPQHF. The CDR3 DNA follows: TGTGCCTGGACCGCCAGAAATGGGCAGCCCCAGCATTTT.

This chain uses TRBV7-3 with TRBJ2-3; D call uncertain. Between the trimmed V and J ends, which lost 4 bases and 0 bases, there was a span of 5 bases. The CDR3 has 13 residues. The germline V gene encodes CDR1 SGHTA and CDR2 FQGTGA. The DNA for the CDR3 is TGTGCCAGCAGCTCCCCTAGCACAGATACGCAGTATTTT. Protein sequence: CASSSPSTDTQYF.

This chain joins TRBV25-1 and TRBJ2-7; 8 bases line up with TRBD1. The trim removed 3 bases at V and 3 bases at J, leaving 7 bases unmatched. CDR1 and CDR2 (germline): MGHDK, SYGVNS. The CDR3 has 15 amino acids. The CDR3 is CASSEAGTGLYEQYF. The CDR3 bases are TGTGCCAGCAGTGAGGCCGGGACAGGCCTCTACGAGCAGTACTTC.

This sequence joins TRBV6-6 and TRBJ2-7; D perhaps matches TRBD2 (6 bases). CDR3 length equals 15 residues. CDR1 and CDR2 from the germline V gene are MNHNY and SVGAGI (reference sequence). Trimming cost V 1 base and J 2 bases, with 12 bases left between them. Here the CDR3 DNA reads TGTGCCAGCAGTTACTACGGGGGTAAAACCTACGAGCAGTACTTC. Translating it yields CASSYYGGKTYEQYF.

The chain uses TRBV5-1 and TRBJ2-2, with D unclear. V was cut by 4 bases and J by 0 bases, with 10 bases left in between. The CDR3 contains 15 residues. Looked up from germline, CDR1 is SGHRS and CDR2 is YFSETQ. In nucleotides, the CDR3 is TGCGCCAGCAGCCCCGTGGTAGCGAACACCGGGGAGCTGTTTTTT. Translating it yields CASSPVVANTGELFF.